A single sample gave rise to the 2 T cell receptor beta chains below, sequenced in a study of blood T cells in healthy people across ages. Through a sample-barcoded 5' primer and a J-beta primer mix, a second PCR was run for roughly 7 to 11 cycles. TCRdb reprocessed the 5' RACE reads with MiXCR, giving one entry per CDR3 protein. The data hold about 720,000 distinct CDR3 sequences, with 20% to 25% observed a single time. Sequencing used blood. These receptors all come from a man between 65 and 79 years old in good health.

The V call is TRBV5-1, the J call TRBJ1-4; no clear D. The CDR3 contains 14 residues. In germline, CDR1 is SGHRS, CDR2 YFSETQ. Trimming cost V 0 bases and J 12 bases, with 15 bases left between them. The CDR3 spells CASSLADRRFELFF. CDR3 sequence (DNA): TGCGCCAGCAGCTTGGCCGATCGACGGTTTGAACTGTTTTTT.

This clonotype was seen a few times. This chain links TRBV20-1 with TRBJ2-2, with 7 bases aligning to TRBD2. The CDR3 extends over 14 amino acids. Germline lookup yields CDR1 DFQATT and CDR2 SNEGSKA (reference sequence). V lost 1 base to trimming and J lost 6 bases; unmatched junction nucleotides: 5. The CDR3 coding sequence is TGCAGTGCTAGAGGTCCCCGGGGGGCCGGGGAGCTGTTTTTT. Protein product: CSARGPRGAGELFF.